This T cell receptor (beta chain) was recorded in a study of CD8 T cells in Susac syndrome. About the research overall: The sequenced Susac syndrome patients comprised five or six with active disease and fewer than ten in remission. When blood was drawn, the patients with Susac syndrome were therapy-naive, on corticosteroids, or on intravenous immunoglobulin alone.

Sequencing targeted TCR beta in blood CD8+ and CD4+ T cells. Germline V gives CDR1 SQVTM, CDR2 ANQGSEA. V shed 7 bases and J shed 3 bases, with 12 bases lying between them. The CDR3 is 12 residues long. Random hexamers were used to reverse transcribe 0.5 to 1 ug of RNA. TCRdb re-called the immunoSEQ multiplex PCR reads through MiXCR, storing one row per CDR3 protein. The table includes 150,000 to 160,000 distinct CDR3 sequences, approximately 95% detected once. The sequence came from a human donor with Susac syndrome. The rearrangement links TRBV29-1 to TRBJ1-2, with a tentative D call TRBD1 (5 bases). Sequenced input: CD4+ T cells from PBMCs. CDR3 residues: CSGGGGYYGYTF. The CDR3 region has the DNA TGCAGCGGGGGCGGGGGTTACTATGGCTACACCTTC.